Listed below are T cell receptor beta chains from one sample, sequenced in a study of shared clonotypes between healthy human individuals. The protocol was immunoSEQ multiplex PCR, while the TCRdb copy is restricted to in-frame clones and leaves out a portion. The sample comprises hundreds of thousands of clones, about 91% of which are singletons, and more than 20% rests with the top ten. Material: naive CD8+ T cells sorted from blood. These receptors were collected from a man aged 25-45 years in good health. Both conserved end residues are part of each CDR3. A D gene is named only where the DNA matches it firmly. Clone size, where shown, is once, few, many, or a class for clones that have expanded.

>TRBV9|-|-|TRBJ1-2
CASSLRENF
TGTGCCAGCAGCTTACGGGAGAACTTC
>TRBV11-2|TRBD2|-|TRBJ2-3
CASSEEAGVWKDTQYF
TGTGCCAGCAGCGAAGAGGCGGGAGTGTGGAAGGATACGCAGTATTTT
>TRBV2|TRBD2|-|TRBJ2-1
CASRKRTITSGGGSYNEQFF
TGTGCCAGCAGGAAAAGGACCATCACTAGCGGGGGGGGCTCCTACAATGAGCAGTTCTTC
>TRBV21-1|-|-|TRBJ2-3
CASGQTRRNPQYF
TGTGCCAGCGGACAAACTAGGCGGAATCCGCAGTATTTT
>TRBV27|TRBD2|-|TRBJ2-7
CASSLGLAGAYEQYF
TGTGCCAGCAGTTTGGGACTAGCGGGAGCCTACGAGCAGTACTTC
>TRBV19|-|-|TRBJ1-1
CASSQGYTEAFF
TGTGCCAGTAGCCAGGGGTACACTGAAGCTTTCTTT
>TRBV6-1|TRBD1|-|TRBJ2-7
CATPLPGQSYGQYF
TGTGCCACCCCCCTGCCGGGACAGAGCTATGGACAGTACTTC
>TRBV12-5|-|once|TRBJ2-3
CASGLGHTDTQYF
TGTGCTAGTGGTTTGGGCCACACAGATACGCAGTATTTT
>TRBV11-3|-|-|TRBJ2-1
CASSSTGAPQFF
TGTGCCAGCAGCTCAACCGGCGCACCACAGTTCTTC
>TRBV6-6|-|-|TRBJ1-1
CASSYSGVYEAFF
TGTGCCAGCAGTTACTCGGGGGTCTATGAAGCTTTCTTT
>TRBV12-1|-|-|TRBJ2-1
CASSYRLAEYNEQFF
TGTGCCAGCAGCTACCGACTAGCGGAGTACAATGAGCAGTTCTTC
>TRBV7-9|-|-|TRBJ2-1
CASSLGPASNNEQFF
TGTGCCAGCAGCTTAGGTCCAGCCTCCAACAATGAGCAGTTCTTC
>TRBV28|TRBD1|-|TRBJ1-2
CASSLFTPGTEGGYTF
TGTGCCAGCAGTTTATTTACTCCCGGGACAGAAGGAGGCTACACCTTC
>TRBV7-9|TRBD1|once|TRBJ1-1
CASSRTGGAENTEAFF
TGTGCCAGCAGCCGGACAGGGGGCGCAGAGAACACTGAAGCTTTCTTT
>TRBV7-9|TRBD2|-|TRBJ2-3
CASRSGLAGVVDTQYF
TGTGCCAGCAGATCCGGACTAGCGGGAGTTGTAGATACGCAGTATTTT
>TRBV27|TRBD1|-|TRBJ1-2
CASSPTGLSYGYTF
TGTGCCAGCAGTCCGACAGGGTTGTCCTATGGCTACACCTTC
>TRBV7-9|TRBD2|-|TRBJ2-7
CASSFPKTSGRISPYEQYF
TGTGCCAGCAGCTTCCCTAAGACTAGCGGGAGGATCAGCCCCTACGAGCAGTACTTC
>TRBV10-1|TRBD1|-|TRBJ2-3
CASRGGLGSTDTQYF
TGCGCCAGCAGAGGGGGCTTGGGTAGCACAGATACGCAGTATTTT
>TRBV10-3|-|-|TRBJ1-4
CAISEAGEGEKLFF
TGTGCCATCAGTGAAGCAGGGGAAGGTGAAAAACTGTTTTTT
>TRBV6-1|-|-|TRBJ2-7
CASSEVGGDEQYF
TGTGCCAGCAGTGAAGTAGGAGGGGATGAGCAGTACTTC
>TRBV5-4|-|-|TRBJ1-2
CASSLAQGSYGYTF
TGTGCCAGCAGCTTGGCGCAGGGATCCTATGGCTACACCTTC
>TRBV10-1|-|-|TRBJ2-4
CASSEFAVGRKYF
TGCGCCAGCAGTGAGTTCGCAGTGGGTCGAAAGTACTTC
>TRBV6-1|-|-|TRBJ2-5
CASSEGGGFEETQYF
TGTGCCAGCAGTGAAGGTGGAGGGTTTGAAGAGACCCAGTACTTC
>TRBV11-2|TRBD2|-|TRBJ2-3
CASSLGGGLAGEEDTQYF
TGTGCCAGCAGCTTAGGCGGGGGACTAGCGGGGGAGGAAGATACGCAGTATTTT
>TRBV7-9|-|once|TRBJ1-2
CASSLYLAGEAYGYTF
TGTGCCAGCAGCTTATATTTGGCAGGGGAGGCCTATGGCTACACCTTC
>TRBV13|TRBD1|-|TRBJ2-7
CASSWAQGASYEQYF
TGTGCCAGCAGCTGGGCGCAGGGGGCGTCCTACGAGCAGTACTTC
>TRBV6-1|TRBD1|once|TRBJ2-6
CATWTGYSGANVLTF
TGTGCCACCTGGACAGGGTACTCTGGGGCCAACGTCCTGACTTTC
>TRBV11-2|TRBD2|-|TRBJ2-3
CASSLDSRLAGGRNTQYF
TGTGCCAGCAGCTTAGACTCCCGACTAGCGGGAGGGAGGAATACGCAGTATTTT
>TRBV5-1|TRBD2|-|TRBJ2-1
CASSSSGPYNEQFF
TGCGCCAGCAGCTCTAGCGGCCCCTACAATGAGCAGTTCTTC
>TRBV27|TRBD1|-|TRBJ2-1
CASSPDRVIYNEQFF
TGTGCCAGCAGTCCGGACAGGGTAATCTACAATGAGCAGTTCTTC
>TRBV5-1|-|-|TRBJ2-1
CASSLAEDYNEQFF
TGCGCCAGCAGCTTGGCCGAGGACTACAATGAGCAGTTCTTC
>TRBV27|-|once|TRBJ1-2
CASSLGKLGGYTF
TGTGCCAGCAGTTTAGGAAAACTGGGGGGCTACACCTTC
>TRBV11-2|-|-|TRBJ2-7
CASSPGGYEQYF
TGTGCCAGCAGCCCCGGTGGATACGAGCAGTACTTC
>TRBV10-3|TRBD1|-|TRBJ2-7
CAIRDRDRGYEQYF
TGTGCCATCAGAGACCGGGACAGGGGCTACGAGCAGTACTTC
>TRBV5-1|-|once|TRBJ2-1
CASKGTYNEQFF
TGCGCCAGCAAGGGCACCTACAATGAGCAGTTCTTC
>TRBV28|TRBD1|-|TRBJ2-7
CASSSGQGAREQYF
TGTGCCAGCAGTTCGGGACAGGGGGCGCGCGAGCAGTACTTC
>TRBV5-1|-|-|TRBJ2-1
CASSSLNGLDHNEQFF
TGCGCCAGCAGCTCGTTAAACGGCCTGGACCACAATGAGCAGTTCTTC
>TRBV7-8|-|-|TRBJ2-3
CASSLITSLGTNTQYF
TGTGCCAGCAGCTTAATAACTAGCTTGGGCACGAATACGCAGTATTTT
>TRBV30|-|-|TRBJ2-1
CAWSVSGYNEQFF
TGTGCCTGGAGTGTATCCGGGTACAATGAGCAGTTCTTC
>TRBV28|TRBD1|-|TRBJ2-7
CASAKPRQGTYEQYF
TGTGCCAGCGCTAAACCCAGACAGGGGACCTACGAGCAGTACTTC
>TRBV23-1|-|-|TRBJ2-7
CASTSPWGVRSSYEQYF
TGCGCCAGCACCAGTCCCTGGGGGGTGAGGAGCTCCTACGAGCAGTACTTC
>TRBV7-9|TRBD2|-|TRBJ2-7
CASSALSGAYEQYF
TGTGCCAGCAGCGCCCTTAGCGGGGCCTACGAGCAGTACTTC